Listed below are T cell receptor beta chains from one sample, sequenced in a study of beta chain features in type 1 diabetes. Assay: immunoSEQ multiplex PCR; the TCRdb copy retains only in-frame clones and omits some. Of approximately 160,000 clones listed, approximately 9.1% are singletons. Sample: central memory CD4+ T cells from blood. The receptors were gathered from a woman aged 18-30 years in good health. Both conserved end residues are part of each CDR3. Each record gives: J gene, V gene, D gene, CDR3 length, CDR3 protein. D genes are given only for firm matches.

>TRBJ2-2|TRBV30|TRBD2|14
CAWSAAGVTGELFF
>TRBJ2-7|TRBV28|TRBD1|13
CASEPGQGYEQYF
>TRBJ2-7|TRBV7-9|.|14
CASSSSTGVSEQYF
>TRBJ1-1|TRBV19|.|13
CASKPSQAAYAFF
>TRBJ2-7|TRBV7-7|TRBD1|14
CASSPYQGAYEQYF
>TRBJ2-1|TRBV2|.|14
CASSEEGGIGEQFF
>TRBJ2-5|TRBV7-7|TRBD2|16
CASSKGASGSQETQYF
>TRBJ2-2|TRBV7-8|.|15
CASSLGTVNTGELFF
>TRBJ2-3|TRBV2|.|14
CASSVQDSTDTQYF
>TRBJ1-2|TRBV9|.|14
CASSVGNLYYGYTF
>TRBJ2-3|TRBV7-8|TRBD2|15
CASSFSGTRLDTQYF
>TRBJ2-3|TRBV19|TRBD1|15
CASSTTGATTDTQYF
>TRBJ2-1|TRBV30|TRBD2|16
CAWSARLAGGPDEQFF
>TRBJ1-1|TRBV7-2|.|13
CASSLNRATEAFF
>TRBJ1-2|TRBV29-1|TRBD1|13
CSVLTGSNYGYTF
>TRBJ1-2|TRBV10-3|TRBD1|13
CAIRGRDRDGYTF
>TRBJ2-5|TRBV7-6|.|14
CASSGLGVQETQYF
>TRBJ1-2|TRBV30|.|14
CAWSVGPGSYGYTF
>TRBJ1-2|TRBV14|.|14
CASSRTWTDYGYTF
>TRBJ1-1|TRBV7-2|.|14
CASSLFDRNTEAFF
>TRBJ2-7|TRBV11-2|TRBD2|18
CASSPGLAGLTRSYEQYF
>TRBJ2-2|TRBV7-9|TRBD2|16
CASSSRGGRGTGELFF
>TRBJ1-5|TRBV10-3|TRBD1|12
CAIGQGDQPQHF
>TRBJ2-7|TRBV9|.|14
CASSVTAGSYEQYF
>TRBJ1-2|TRBV7-9|.|15
CASSPSESGGRGYTF
>TRBJ1-1|TRBV10-3|.|14
CAISPRGMNTEAFF
>TRBJ1-1|TRBV4-1|.|13
CASSQLQGTEAFF
>TRBJ1-2|TRBV11-2|TRBD1|13
CASSRDSLYGYTF
>TRBJ2-2|TRBV7-7|.|15
CASSPTGTTTGELFF
>TRBJ2-7|TRBV13|.|14
CASSLGHTSYEQYF
>TRBJ2-7|TRBV9|.|13
CASSVTDGYEQYF
>TRBJ2-2|TRBV10-3|TRBD1|17
CAIRRTGDLRNTGELFF
>TRBJ2-7|TRBV4-1|.|14
CASSSDWSSYEQYF
>TRBJ2-2|TRBV11-3|.|12
CASSRGTGELFF
>TRBJ2-5|TRBV19|.|10
CASSGGAQYF
>TRBJ2-1|TRBV4-1|.|16
CASSQERTGSNNEQFF
>TRBJ2-1|TRBV28|TRBD1|15
CASTSGQDSYNEQFF
>TRBJ2-7|TRBV5-1|.|16
CASSLLSNPGPYEQYF
>TRBJ2-5|TRBV30|.|14
CAWNADTSGETQYF
>TRBJ1-1|TRBV7-3|.|14
CASSLQAEGTEAFF
>TRBJ2-5|TRBV5-6|.|14
CASSLYTVQETQYF
>TRBJ1-3|TRBV30|TRBD1|14
CAWSRTGTGNTIYF
>TRBJ2-7|TRBV4-2|.|12
CASSQEGGEQYF
>TRBJ2-7|TRBV27|.|15
CASRGTGLANYEQYF
>TRBJ1-1|TRBV19|.|13
CASKTAMNTEAFF
>TRBJ2-5|TRBV18|TRBD2|13
CASTTGEGETQYF
>TRBJ1-3|TRBV10-3|.|11
CAMRTGNTIYF
>TRBJ2-1|TRBV5-1|TRBD2|14
CASSLGLAFNEQFF
>TRBJ1-1|TRBV5-8|.|13
CASSADRRTEAFF
>TRBJ2-5|TRBV30|TRBD1|13
CAWSGNRGETQYF
>TRBJ1-5|TRBV4-3|TRBD1|13
CASSQLPGQEVYF
>TRBJ1-2|TRBV18|.|15
CASSPGVGTSYGYTF
>TRBJ1-5|TRBV19|.|14
CASSNQGTSQPQHF
>TRBJ2-7|TRBV7-9|.|14
CASSSKDRPGEQYF
>TRBJ2-7|TRBV28|TRBD1|15
CASSHTRTGSYEQYF
>TRBJ1-2|TRBV7-8|TRBD1|14
CASSSGQTRYGYTF
>TRBJ2-3|TRBV2|.|12
CASRRSTDTQYF
>TRBJ1-1|TRBV5-1|TRBD1|15
CASSFNRGRGTEAFF
>TRBJ2-7|TRBV5-6|.|15
CASSLNLAYRYEQYF
>TRBJ2-5|TRBV11-2|.|12
CASSAGRETQYF